Sequencing of this T cell receptor (beta chain) was carried out in a study of memory CD4+ T cells and cytomegalovirus serostatus. Study information: This sample comes from healthy Belgian adults, about nine CMV seropositive, 20 to 25 seronegative. The study's findings and limits: Suggested: most of the CMV-linked TCR signature lies in CD4+ memory cells. Of 150 to 200 reported CMV TCRbeta sequences, 67 were found in memory CD4+ repertoires.

The germline V gene encodes CDR1 MDHEN and CDR2 SYDVKM. V lost 8 bases to trimming and J lost 1 base; unmatched junction nucleotides: 5. The CDR3 consists of 15 residues. The method was immunoSEQ multiplex PCR; TCRdb's version includes in-frame clones alone and lacks a portion of them. The repertoire holds 30,000 to 40,000 clones, with roughly 80% as singletons. Only one count was recorded for this clone. Its target is unknown. The sort gate was single viable CD3+CD4+CD8-CD45RO+ cells for memory CD4+ T cells. Donors' CMV status reflects serum IgG against pp150, pp28, p38, p52. This sequence originates from an adult in good health and CMV-seronegative. Some clones in this sample may be carry-over from other donors' samples. Sequenced: memory CD4+ T cells from blood. This chain uses TRBV28 with TRBJ2-3, with 11 bases lining up with TRBD2. The CDR3 nucleotides are TGTGCCAGCTACCTAGCGGGGGGAGGCACAGATACGCAGTATTTT. This sequence encodes CASYLAGGGTDTQYF.